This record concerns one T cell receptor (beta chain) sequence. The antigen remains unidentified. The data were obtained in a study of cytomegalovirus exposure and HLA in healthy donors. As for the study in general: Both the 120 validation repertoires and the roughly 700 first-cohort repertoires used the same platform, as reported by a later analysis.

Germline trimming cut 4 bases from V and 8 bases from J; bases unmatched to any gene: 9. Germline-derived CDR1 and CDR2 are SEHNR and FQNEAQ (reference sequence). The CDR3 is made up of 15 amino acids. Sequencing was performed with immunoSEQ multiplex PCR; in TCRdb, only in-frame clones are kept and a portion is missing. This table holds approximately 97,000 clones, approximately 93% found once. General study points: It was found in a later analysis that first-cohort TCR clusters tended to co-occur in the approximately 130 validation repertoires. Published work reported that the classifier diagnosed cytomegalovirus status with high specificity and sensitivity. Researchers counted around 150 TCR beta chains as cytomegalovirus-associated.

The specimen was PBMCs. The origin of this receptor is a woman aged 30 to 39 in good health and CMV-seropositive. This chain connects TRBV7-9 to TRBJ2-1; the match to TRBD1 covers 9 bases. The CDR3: CASSSRTGDWDEQFF. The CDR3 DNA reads TGTGCCAGCAGCTCGCGGACAGGGGATTGGGATGAGCAGTTCTTC. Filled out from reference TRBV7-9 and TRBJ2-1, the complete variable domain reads DTGVSQNPRHKITKRGQNVTFRCDPISEHNRLYWYRQTLGQGPEFLTYFQNEAQLEKSRLLSDRFSAERPKGSFSTLEIQRTEQGDSAMYLCASSSRTGDWDEQFFGPGTRLTVL.